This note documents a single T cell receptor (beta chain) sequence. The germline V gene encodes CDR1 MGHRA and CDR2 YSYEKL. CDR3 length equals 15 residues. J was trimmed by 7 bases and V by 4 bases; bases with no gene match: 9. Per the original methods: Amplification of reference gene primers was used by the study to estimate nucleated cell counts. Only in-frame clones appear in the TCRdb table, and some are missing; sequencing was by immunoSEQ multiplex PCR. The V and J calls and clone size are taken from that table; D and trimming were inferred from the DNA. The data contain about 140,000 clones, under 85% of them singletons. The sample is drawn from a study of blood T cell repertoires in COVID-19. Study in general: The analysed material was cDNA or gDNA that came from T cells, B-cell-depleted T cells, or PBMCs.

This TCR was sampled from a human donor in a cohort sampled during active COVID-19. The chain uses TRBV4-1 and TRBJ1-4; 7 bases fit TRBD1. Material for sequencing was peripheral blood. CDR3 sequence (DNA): TGCGCCAGCAGCCTCCGGGAGGGGGCATCTGAAAAACTGTTTTTT. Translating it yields CASSLREGASEKLFF.